Here is one T cell receptor beta chain with its context. These data come from a study of blood T cell repertoires in COVID-19. Measured with immunoSEQ multiplex PCR; TCRdb has only the in-frame clones, and not every one. The sample has 200,000 to 300,000 clones; more than 70% are singletons. The TCR comes from a woman aged 80 or over with COVID-19, enrolled during active disease. Sequenced sample: peripheral blood.

CDR3 sequence reads: CAWCGQGGNQPQHF. CDR3 DNA sequence: TGTGCCTGGTGCGGACAGGGAGGCAATCAGCCCCAGCATTTT. The rearrangement uses TRBV30 and TRBJ1-5; 8 bases agree with TRBD1. Germline values: CDR1 GTSNPN, CDR2 SVGIG (reference sequence). The CDR3 runs to 14 residues. With V trimmed by 5 bases and J by 2 bases, 5 bases remained unmatched.